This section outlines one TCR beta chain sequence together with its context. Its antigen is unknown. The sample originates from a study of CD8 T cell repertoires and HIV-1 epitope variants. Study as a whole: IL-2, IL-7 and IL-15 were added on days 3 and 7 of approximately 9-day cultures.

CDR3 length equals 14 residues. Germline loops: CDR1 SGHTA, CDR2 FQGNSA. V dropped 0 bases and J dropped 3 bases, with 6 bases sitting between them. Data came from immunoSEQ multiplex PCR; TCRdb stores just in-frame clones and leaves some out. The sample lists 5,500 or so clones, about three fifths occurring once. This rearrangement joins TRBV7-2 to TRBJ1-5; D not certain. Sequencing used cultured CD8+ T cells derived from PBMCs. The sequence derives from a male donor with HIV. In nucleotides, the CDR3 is TGTGCCAGCAGCTTAGCCAGTCCCAATCAGCCCCAGCATTTT. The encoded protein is CASSLASPNQPQHF.